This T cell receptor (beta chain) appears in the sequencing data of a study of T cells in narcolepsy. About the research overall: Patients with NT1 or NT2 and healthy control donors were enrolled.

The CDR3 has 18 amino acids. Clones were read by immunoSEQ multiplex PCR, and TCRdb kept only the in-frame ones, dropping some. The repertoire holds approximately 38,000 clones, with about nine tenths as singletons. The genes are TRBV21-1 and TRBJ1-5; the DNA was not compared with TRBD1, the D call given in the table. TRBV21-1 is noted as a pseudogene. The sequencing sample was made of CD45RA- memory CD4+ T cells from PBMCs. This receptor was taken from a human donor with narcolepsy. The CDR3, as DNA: TGTGCCAGCAGCAAGCCCCCACTGTGGGGCTATAGCAATCAGCCCCAGCATTTT. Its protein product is CASSKPPLWGYSNQPQHF.